Each of the 32 T cell receptor beta chains below was sequenced from the same sample in a study of blood T cells in healthy people across ages. Primers used in a second PCR of about 6 to 11 cycles were a sample-barcoded 5' primer and a J-beta primer mix. Using its own MiXCR run on the 5' RACE reads, TCRdb lists one record per CDR3 protein. Seen here are 1.5 million to 1.9 million distinct CDR3 sequences, 42% observed once, and the top ten hold just over 4%. The sample taken for sequencing was blood. The receptors here all came from a woman between 18 and 30 years old in good health.

This chain connects TRBV20-1 to TRBJ2-5; TRBD1 agrees at 10 bases. The CDR3 runs to 12 residues. Germline V CDR1 and CDR2: DFQATT, SNEGSKA (reference sequence). V shed 6 bases and J 4 bases; nucleotides not matched to a gene: 2. CDR3 region: CSADRGPETQYF. Here the CDR3 DNA reads TGCAGTGCAGACAGGGGGCCAGAGACCCAGTACTTC.

In this sample, this clonotype turned up a few times. This chain connects TRBV20-1 to TRBJ1-4, with a possible D match to TRBD1 (5 bases). The CDR3 spans 12 residues. Per germline, CDR1 DFQATT and CDR2 SNEGSKA (reference sequence). Written as DNA, the CDR3 is TGCAGCGGGGGGACGTCCCAGGAAAAACTGTTTTTT. Its translation: CSGGTSQEKLFF.

The rearrangement joins TRBV7-9 to TRBJ1-2; D possibly corresponds to TRBD1 (6 bases). The CDR3 length is 16 residues. In germline, CDR1 is SEHNR, CDR2 FQNEAQ (reference sequence). The V end was cut by 5 bases, the J end by 4 bases, with 20 bases between. CDR3 loop: CASSPRGTGGIYGYTF. DNA for the CDR3: TGTGCCAGCAGCCCTCGCGGCACGGGGGGCATCTATGGCTACACCTTC. Filled out from reference TRBV7-9 and TRBJ1-2, the complete variable domain reads DTGVSQNPRHKITKRGQNVTFRCDPISEHNRLYWYRQTLGQGPEFLTYFQNEAQLEKSRLLSDRFSAERPKGSFSTLEIQRTEQGDSAMYLCASSPRGTGGIYGYTFGSGTRLTVV.

The CDR3 spells CSVEDRTAPSGDTQYF. As DNA, the CDR3 is TGCAGCGTTGAAGACCGGACAGCGCCATCGGGGGATACGCAGTATTTT. The J gene is TRBJ2-3, the V gene TRBV29-1; D is possibly TRBD1 (6 bases). The CDR3 has 16 amino acids. Germline V gene sequence: CDR1 SQVTM, CDR2 ANQGSEA. Trimming left V 0 bases short and J 6 bases short, with 19 bases between.

Regarding this clonotype: The junction does not match germline at one end; this may be a read error. V and J are TRBV4-1 and TRBJ1-1; D is undetermined. Germline V lookup: CDR1 MGHRA, CDR2 YSYEKL. The CDR3 is made up of 14 amino acids. DNA for the CDR3: TGCGCCAGCAGACAAGCAGTACGGAACACTGAAGCTTTTTTT. Protein product: CASRQAVRNTEAFF.

The genes are TRBV20-1 and TRBJ2-1; D not certain. The V end was cut by 0 bases, the J end by 5 bases, with 8 bases between. The germline V gene has CDR1 DFQATT and CDR2 SNEGSKA (reference sequence). The CDR3 contains 13 residues. CDR3 nucleotide sequence: TGCAGTGCTAGAGATGTTAGGAACAATGAGCAGTTCTTC. This sequence encodes CSARDVRNNEQFF.

In its sample, this clonotype was seen a few times. The chain's CDR3 is CASSQDMGLGGETQYF. As DNA, the CDR3 is TGCGCCAGCAGCCAAGATATGGGACTGGGGGGTGAGACCCAGTACTTC. This chain joins TRBV4-1 and TRBJ2-5; D may be TRBD2 (6 bases). The length of the CDR3 is 16 residues. Germline loops: CDR1 MGHRA, CDR2 YSYEKL. V lost 0 bases, J lost 5 bases, and 16 bases lay in between.

CDR3 DNA: TGCAGTGCTAGTAAGGTAATGGGTGAGCAGTTCTTC. This sequence encodes CSASKVMGEQFF. This chain uses TRBV20-1 with TRBJ2-1; D is unclear. This CDR3 has 12 amino acids. Germline assignment: CDR1 DFQATT and CDR2 SNEGSKA (reference sequence). Deletions cut 3 bases from V and 9 bases from J, with 12 bases between.

V usage is TRBV9 and J usage is TRBJ2-7; 7 bases are a match to TRBD1. The CDR3 length is 14 residues. The V gene's germline CDR1 is SGDLS and CDR2 YYNGEE. V was clipped by 3 bases and J by 3 bases; unmatched bases: 6. The CDR3 protein is CASSESQGFYEQYF. The CDR3, as DNA: TGTGCCAGCAGCGAGTCACAGGGGTTCTACGAGCAGTACTTC. Filled out from reference TRBV9 and TRBJ2-7, the complete variable domain reads DSGVTQTPKHLITATGQRVTLRCSPRSGDLSVYWYQQSLDQGLQFLIQYYNGEERAKGNILERFSAQQFPDLHSELNLSSLELGDSALYFCASSESQGFYEQYFGPGTRLTVT.

The rearrangement uses TRBV29-1 and TRBJ1-4; no reliable D call. CDR1 is SQVTM, CDR2 ANQGSEA, per germline. V gave up 5 bases and J gave up 7 bases, with 14 bases separating them. This CDR3 region has 13 residues. Here the CDR3 reads CSVYGPLAEKLFF. The CDR3 bases are TGCAGCGTTTATGGACCACTCGCTGAAAAACTGTTTTTT.

This clonotype was picked up a small number of times. CDR3 loop: CASSRQASSYEQYF. The CDR3 nucleotides read TGTGCCAGCAGTCGACAGGCGAGCTCCTACGAGCAGTACTTC. V is TRBV25-1 and J is TRBJ2-7; TRBD1 might be the D (6 bases). Per the germline V gene, CDR1 is MGHDK and CDR2 is SYGVNS. The V and J ends lost 5 bases and 0 bases respectively, with 11 bases between them. The CDR3 has 14 residues.

This clonotype was counted at least ten times. This sequence joins TRBV3-1 and TRBJ1-2, with 7 bases identical to TRBD1. The CDR3 length is 15 residues. J lost 8 bases, V lost 0 bases, and 9 bases had no gene match. Germline V gene sequence: CDR1 LGHDT, CDR2 YNNKEL (reference sequence). This CDR3 reads CASSQDWQGVGGYTF. DNA for the CDR3: TGTGCCAGCAGCCAAGATTGGCAGGGGGTGGGAGGCTACACCTTC.

The chain recombines TRBV20-1 with TRBJ1-2; 8 positions match TRBD1. CDR1 and CDR2 (germline): DFQATT, SNEGSKA (reference sequence). Losses at the gene ends were 5 bases for V and 3 bases for J; bases not matched to a gene: 8. The CDR3 sequence is 14 residues long. CDR3 amino acids: CSALATGVDYGYTF. The CDR3 bases are TGCAGTGCTCTAGCGACAGGGGTGGACTATGGCTACACCTTC.

J is TRBJ1-1 and V is TRBV20-1; no reliable D call. Trimming stripped 0 bases from V and 4 bases from J, with 9 bases between. Germline-derived CDR1 and CDR2 are DFQATT and SNEGSKA (reference sequence). CDR3 length: 13 residues. The CDR3 protein is CSAREEGFTEAFF. In DNA, the CDR3 is TGCAGTGCTAGAGAAGAGGGATTCACTGAAGCTTTCTTT.

The sample holds a few counts of this clonotype. The CDR3 DNA follows: TGTGCCAGCAGCCCGACCCCGTACTACGAGCAGTACTTC. It translates to CASSPTPYYEQYF. The rearrangement links TRBV3-1 to TRBJ2-7; no definite D call. Germline V gives CDR1 LGHDT, CDR2 YNNKEL (reference sequence). The CDR3 runs to 13 residues. Trimming took off 4 bases at V and 3 bases at J, with 10 bases between the two ends.

This clonotype has more than one count but fewer than ten. The V and J genes are TRBV15 and TRBJ1-2, with D unresolved. Germline V lookup: CDR1 LNHNV, CDR2 YYDKDF (reference sequence). The CDR3 is 12 residues long. V lost 2 bases and J lost 4, with 5 bases in between. The CDR3 protein is CATSRNSYGYTF. The CDR3 DNA reads as TGTGCCACCAGCAGAAACAGCTATGGCTACACCTTC.

V is TRBV18 and J is TRBJ1-2, with a possible D match to TRBD1 (5 bases). Trimming took 4 bases from V and 7 from J, leaving 19 bases between them. In germline, CDR1 is KGHSH, CDR2 LQKENI. The CDR3 has 15 amino acids. CDR3 amino acids: CASSRPLPGPIGYTF. CDR3 nucleotides: TGTGCCAGCTCACGACCACTTCCGGGACCGATTGGCTACACCTTC.

This clonotype was counted a few times. The chain employs TRBV10-3 and TRBJ1-2, with D tentatively TRBD1 (5 bases). Deletions cut 5 bases from V and 5 bases from J, with 12 bases between. The CDR3 length is 13 residues. The germline V gene encodes CDR1 ENHRY and CDR2 SYGVKD. The CDR3 sequence: CAISRGETYGYTF. DNA for the CDR3: TGTGCCATCAGTCGGGGGGAGACGTATGGCTACACCTTC.

V usage is TRBV15 and J usage is TRBJ2-3; TRBD1 aligns across 7 bases. Germline CDR1 and CDR2: LNHNV and YYDKDF (reference sequence). The CDR3 extends over 17 amino acids. The V segment lost 4 bases and the J segment 1 base; nucleotides outside the gene matches: 11. DNA of the CDR3: TGTGCCACCAGCACTCGAAACAGGGGATGGGGCACAGATACGCAGTATTTT. Translated: CATSTRNRGWGTDTQYF.

This clonotype was counted between two and nine times. The chain recombines TRBV7-2 with TRBJ2-7; tentatively, D is TRBD2 (7 bases). The CDR3 length is 18 residues. Per germline, CDR1 SGHTA and CDR2 FQGNSA. V was trimmed by 0 bases and J by 4 bases, leaving 22 bases between them. The CDR3 sequence: CASSLAGASGGTFYEQYF. Here the CDR3 DNA reads TGTGCCAGCAGCTTAGCGGGGGCTAGCGGTGGCACTTTTTACGAGCAGTACTTC.

This chain links TRBV28 with TRBJ2-6; the D is unclear. CDR3 length: 15 residues. Germline assignment: CDR1 MDHEN and CDR2 SYDVKM. Trimming took off 5 bases at V and 4 bases at J, with 12 bases between the two ends. CDR3 in amino acids: CASSMWGSGANVLTF. The CDR3 nucleotides are TGTGCCAGCAGTATGTGGGGTTCCGGGGCCAACGTCCTGACTTTC.

This chain uses TRBV12-3 or TRBV12-4 with TRBJ2-3; D ambiguous. The CDR3 has 12 amino acids. Trimming shortened V by 8 bases and J by 2 bases, and 8 bases separated the two germline ends. In DNA, the CDR3 is TGTGCCAGCGGGTGGGCCACAGATACGCAGTATTTT. It is translated as CASGWATDTQYF.

J is TRBJ2-1 and V is TRBV10-2; 9 bases align to TRBD2. The germline gives CDR1 WSHSY, CDR2 SAAADI. V lost 0 bases and J lost 1; bases outside the gene matches: 7. The CDR3 has 18 amino acids. This chain's CDR3 is CASSESSGSGGSYNEQFF. CDR3 sequence (DNA): TGCGCCAGCAGTGAGTCGTCAGGTAGCGGGGGTTCCTACAATGAGCAGTTCTTC.

The gene calls are TRBV27 and TRBJ2-7; D is possibly TRBD2 (7 bases). The J call may be wrong; the DNA end is better matched by TRBJ2-5. The CDR3 is 19 residues long. Germline V CDR1 and CDR2: MNHEY, SMNVEV (reference sequence). Here the CDR3 DNA reads TGTGCCAGCAGTTTATGGGTTGGGGGGGGGCAGTCTGGCGTGGAGACCCAGTACTTC. Protein product: CASSLWVGGGQSGVETQYF.

The chain has TRBV2 and TRBJ2-3, with D uncertain. CDR1 is SNHLY and CDR2 is FYNNEI in the germline V gene. Trimming left V 6 bases short and J 4 bases short, with 14 bases between. CDR3 length: 14 residues. CDR3 in amino acids: CASRVFNRADTQYF. DNA for the CDR3: TGTGCCAGCAGGGTCTTCAATAGGGCAGATACGCAGTATTTT.

This chain joins TRBV4-1 and TRBJ1-1; 7 positions agree with TRBD1. This CDR3 region has 14 residues. V shed 1 base and J 6 bases; nucleotides not matched to a gene: 5. Germline V CDR1 and CDR2: MGHRA, YSYEKL. Here the CDR3 DNA reads TGCGCCAGCAGCCAAGCGACAGGGAGGGCTGAAGCTTTCTTT. This codes for CASSQATGRAEAFF.

This clonotype appeared a few times. The J gene is TRBJ1-1, the V gene TRBV16; a weak D match, TRBD1 (5 bases). This CDR3 has 17 amino acids. Deletions cut 5 bases from V and 0 bases from J, with 19 bases between. In germline, CDR1 is KGHSY, CDR2 FQNENV. The CDR3 protein is CASSKGRGPRLNTEAFF. CDR3 in DNA: TGTGCCAGCAGCAAGGGACGAGGACCGCGATTGAACACTGAAGCTTTCTTT.

This clonotype was seen a few times. This sequence joins TRBV19 and TRBJ2-5, with no clear D. This CDR3 spans 14 amino acids. V was trimmed by 4 bases and J by 2 bases, leaving 11 bases between them. Germline values: CDR1 LNHDA, CDR2 SQIVND (reference sequence). Here the CDR3 DNA reads TGTGCCAGTAGTACGTGGAAGGATCAAGAGACCCAGTACTTC. Translation: CASSTWKDQETQYF.

This clonotype was found a few times. V is TRBV5-1 and J is TRBJ2-7; TRBD1 matches at 11 bases. V lost 2 bases, J lost 7 bases, and 8 bases stayed unmatched. CDR1 SGHRS and CDR2 YFSETQ come from the germline V gene. The CDR3 length is 15 residues. The DNA of the CDR3 is TGCGCCAGCAGCTTCGTGGGACAGGGGGTTAATGAGCAGTACTTC. Protein: CASSFVGQGVNEQYF.

This clonotype was seen a handful of times. The chain combines TRBV18 with TRBJ2-5, with D possibly TRBD1 on 5 matching bases. The germline V gene has CDR1 KGHSH and CDR2 LQKENI. V lost 4 bases, J lost 1 base, and 13 bases lay in between. The CDR3 spans 15 residues. The CDR3 loop reads CASSQGPQGQETQYF. CDR3 DNA sequence: TGTGCCAGCTCACAAGGACCTCAGGGCCAAGAGACCCAGTACTTC.

This clonotype has a handful of counts. This rearrangement joins TRBV10-3 to TRBJ2-7; D unresolved. This CDR3 is built from 12 residues. V lost 6 bases to trimming and J lost 1 base, with 7 bases between them. From germline, CDR1 is ENHRY and CDR2 SYGVKD. The CDR3: CAIRGLSYEQYF. DNA for the CDR3: TGTGCCATCAGGGGGTTGTCCTACGAGCAGTACTTC.

This rearrangement joins TRBV21-1 to TRBJ2-3. TRBV21-1 is assigned pseudogene status. This CDR3 contains 14 residues. The CDR3 coding sequence is TGTGCCAGCAGCAAGGCGTCTAGCGCAGATACGCAGTATTTT. It encodes CASSKASSADTQYF.